The clone carrying this TCR beta chain was counted many times. Its antigen is not identified. RNA transcripts gave rise to amplified TCR beta CDR3 regions. RT-PCR in the first round (using the HTBI primer set) targeted the TCR CDR3. TCRdb re-called the multiplex PCR reads through MiXCR, storing one row per CDR3 protein. This sample has about 560,000 distinct CDR3 sequences, with about 15% found just once. The junction had 7 bases not matched to a gene; V was cut back by 0 bases and J by 0 bases. This CDR3 region has 18 residues. Germline CDR1 is SGHRS and CDR2 is YFSETQ. These data originate in a study of T cells in Graves' hyperthyroidism and ophthalmopathy. Study outcomes and limitations: Ophthalmopathy and stable hyperthyroidism were separated by a 13 V-J model.

The chain uses TRBV5-1 and TRBJ2-1; 9 nucleotides match TRBD2. Sequences were obtained from blood. The sequence came from a woman aged 25 to 39 with Graves' hyperthyroidism. The CDR3 nucleotides read TGCGCCAGCAGCTTGGCCATCTGGACTAGCGCCTCCTACAATGAGCAGTTCTTC. Residues: CASSLAIWTSASYNEQFF.